Sequencing of this T cell receptor (beta chain) was carried out in a study of blood T cell repertoires in COVID-19. Profiled with immunoSEQ multiplex PCR; TCRdb holds only in-frame clones, not every one. Of approximately 260,000 clones listed, roughly nine tenths are singletons. After removal of 7 bases from V and 3 bases from J, the junction contained 10 bases not matched to a gene. The germline CDR1 and CDR2 sequences are MDHEN and SYDVKM. This CDR3 comprises 15 residues. The chain uses TRBV28 and TRBJ2-7, with TRBD1 matching over 9 bases. Sequenced input: peripheral blood. This receptor was taken from a woman aged 40-49 years who had recovered from COVID-19. In nucleotides, the CDR3 is TGTGCCAGCATTCAACCGGGACAGGGTGTCTACGAGCAGTACTTC. Translation: CASIQPGQGVYEQYF.